Below are 7 T cell receptor beta chains sequenced from a single sample in a study of PD-1 blockade in classical Hodgkin lymphoma. Every single patient, without exception, relapsed after autologous stem cell transplantation, and brentuximab vedotin exposure varied. Generated by immunoSEQ multiplex PCR, the TCRdb table keeps only in-frame clones and is missing some. Of 70,000 to 85,000 clones listed, more than 85% are singletons. Sequenced material: peripheral blood mononuclear cells (PBMCs), taken at baseline. The receptor set was obtained from a human donor with classical Hodgkin lymphoma.

This sequence joins TRBV25-1 and TRBJ2-5, with TRBD2 matching 9 bases. The J segment lost 4 bases and the V segment lost 3 bases, leaving 12 bases of the junction unmatched. Germline V gene data show CDR1 as MGHDK and CDR2 as SYGVNS. CDR3 size: 17 residues. The CDR3 reads CASSEVLAGLRGETQYF. DNA for the CDR3: TGTGCCAGCAGTGAGGTACTAGCGGGCCTGCGGGGAGAGACCCAGTACTTC. Together with reference TRBV25-1 and TRBJ2-5, the CDR3 gives the full variable domain: EADIYQTPRYLVIGTGKKITLECSQTMGHDKMYWYQQDPGMELHLIHYSYGVNSTEKGDLSSESTVSRIRTEHFPLTLESARPSHTSQYLCASSEVLAGLRGETQYFGPGTRLLVL.

With respect to this clone: The sample carries other DNA sequences with the same CDR3. The chain joins TRBV4-1 to TRBJ2-1, with 8 bases lining up with TRBD2. The J segment lost 3 bases and the V segment lost 0 bases, leaving 4 bases of the junction unmatched. The CDR3 is 16 residues long. CDR1 and CDR2 from the germline V gene are MGHRA and YSYEKL. CDR3 amino acids: CASSQDIGGVYNEQFF. CDR3 DNA sequence: TGCGCCAGCAGCCAAGATATCGGGGGGGTCTACAATGAGCAGTTCTTC.

The chain carries TRBV27 and TRBJ2-7; D not certain. Trimming took 0 bases from V and 5 from J, leaving 11 bases between them. CDR1 MNHEY and CDR2 SMNVEV come from the germline V gene (reference sequence). The CDR3 runs 14 residues. CDR3 region: CASSLSLSTHEQYF. The CDR3 DNA sequence: TGTGCCAGCAGTTTATCCCTAAGCACCCACGAGCAGTACTTC.

The rearrangement uses TRBV6-5 and TRBJ2-3; the D is unclear. The CDR3 length is 13 residues. The germline V gene encodes CDR1 MNHEY and CDR2 SVGAGI. Trimming shortened V by 7 bases and J by 0 bases, and 8 bases separated the two germline ends. The CDR3 coding sequence is TGTGCCAGCAAAGGATTAAGCACAGATACGCAGTATTTT. Translated: CASKGLSTDTQYF.

The chain couples TRBV7-8 to TRBJ2-1; D possibly corresponds to TRBD2 (6 bases). V dropped 2 bases and J dropped 0 bases, with 8 bases sitting between them. The V gene's germline CDR1 is SGHVS and CDR2 FQNEAQ. The length of the CDR3 is 15 residues. The CDR3 loop reads CASSLTSNSYNEQFF. As DNA, the CDR3 is TGTGCCAGCAGCTTAACTAGCAACTCCTACAATGAGCAGTTCTTC.

V gene TRBV7-9 combines with J gene TRBJ2-7; D is ambiguous. The CDR3 covers 13 residues. CDR1 SEHNR and CDR2 FQNEAQ come from the germline V gene (reference sequence). V was pared by 0 bases and J by 4 bases, with 7 bases between. The CDR3 nucleotides read TGTGCCAGCAGCTTAGCTGAGCAATACGAGCAGTACTTC. The encoded protein is CASSLAEQYEQYF.

V usage is TRBV4-1 and J usage is TRBJ2-5, with 9 bases fitting TRBD2. The germline CDR1 and CDR2 sequences are MGHRA and YSYEKL. V trimming: 3 bases; J trimming: 2 bases; junction bases outside the gene matches: 16. CDR3 size: 19 residues. In DNA form, the CDR3 reads TGCGCCAGCAGCCAGAACCCAGATAGCGGGGGAGTCTTTCAAGAGACCCAGTACTTC. Its protein product is CASSQNPDSGGVFQETQYF.